This T cell receptor (beta chain) is from a study of patients and donors after allogeneic stem cell transplantation. The CDR3 runs 15 residues. The germline gives CDR1 SEHNR, CDR2 FQNEAQ (reference sequence). V trimming: 2 bases; J trimming: 2 bases; junction bases outside the gene matches: 5. A single record per CDR3 protein comes from TCRdb applying MiXCR to the RT-PCR reads. Among some 880,000 distinct CDR3 sequences listed, about a sixth were seen once. The source of this sequence is a human donor who was either an allogeneic HSCT recipient or a stem cell or donor lymphocyte infusion donor (not recorded which). It is not recorded whose cells these are; they may come from a transplant donor. The sequenced material came from blood, either unsorted or a sorted T cell fraction (not recorded which). The chain combines TRBV7-9 with TRBJ2-5, with 7 bases fitting TRBD1. CDR3 sequence: CASSLTGTAQETQYF. Here the CDR3 DNA reads TGTGCCAGCAGCTTAACCGGGACAGCACAAGAGACCCAGTACTTC.